This T cell receptor beta chain was sequenced in a study of OX40 agonist ivuxolimab in advanced cancers. General study points: Both blood CD4+ and CD8+ T cells showed clonal growth by week 6 at 0.1 to 3.0 mg/kg. The study found that CD8+ T cells averaged more expanded clones than CD4+. Partial responders at 0.1-3.0 mg/kg had among the lowest clonal expansion.

Method: immunoSEQ multiplex PCR; TCRdb's copy keeps in-frame clones and lacks some. The sample comprises 45,000 to 65,000 clones, approximately 88% of which are singletons, and approximately 13% rests with the top ten. Trimming removed 2 bases from V and 3 bases from J, with 11 bases in between. Germline values: CDR1 KGHSH, CDR2 LQKENI. The CDR3 spans 14 residues. Note on this clone: Its target is unknown.

The TCR originated in an adult with an advanced solid tumor such as melanoma, head and neck, liver or kidney cancer. The rearrangement joins TRBV18 to TRBJ2-7; D gene unclear. Sequencing used CD4+ or CD8+ T cells sorted from blood, obtained in a trial of the OX40 agonist ivuxolimab. The CDR3 region is CASSPAQSGYEQYF. CDR3 coding DNA: TGTGCCAGCTCACCAGCGCAGTCCGGCTACGAGCAGTACTTC.